A selection of T cell receptor beta chains follows, all from one sample in a study of graft-versus-host responses after intestinal transplantation. TCRdb's copy holds only in-frame clones and misses some; the assay was immunoSEQ multiplex PCR. Found here are almost 4,500 clones, approximately 70% of them singletons; the top ten hold 7.7%. The sequencing here drew on ileum tissue, taken 17 days after transplant. The source is a human patient who received an intestinal transplant, so some T cells may come from the graft donor. Each CDR3 is given with its conserved first and last residue. D genes are given only for firm matches.

TRBJ1-2,NA,TRBV28,CASSYPGGNYGYTF
TRBJ1-3,NA,TRBV14,CASSAVRGGSGNTIYF
TRBJ1-1,NA,TRBV6-1,CASSESGRAFF
TRBJ2-1,NA,TRBV2,CASSGGVSSYNEQFF
TRBJ1-2,TRBD1,TRBV28,CASSLDRGAYGYTF
TRBJ2-2,TRBD1,TRBV18,CASSPRDRNTGELFF
TRBJ2-5,TRBD2,TRBV15,CATSRDTGTRSLETQYF
TRBJ1-5,TRBD1,TRBV5-5,CASSLAVGTDSNQPQHF
TRBJ1-1,TRBD1,TRBV5-4,CASSLEQGQDEAFF
TRBJ1-1,NA,TRBV5-4,CASSISYTEAFF
TRBJ1-5,NA,TRBV7-2,CASSLDAGGNQPQHF
TRBJ2-1,NA,TRBV6-5,CASSPKAGTYNEQFF
TRBJ1-2,TRBD1,TRBV7-9,CASSPARGLGYGYTF
TRBJ2-3,NA,TRBV28,CASSLSKAAADTQYF
TRBJ2-1,NA,TRBV7-3,CASSLTHTVEQFF